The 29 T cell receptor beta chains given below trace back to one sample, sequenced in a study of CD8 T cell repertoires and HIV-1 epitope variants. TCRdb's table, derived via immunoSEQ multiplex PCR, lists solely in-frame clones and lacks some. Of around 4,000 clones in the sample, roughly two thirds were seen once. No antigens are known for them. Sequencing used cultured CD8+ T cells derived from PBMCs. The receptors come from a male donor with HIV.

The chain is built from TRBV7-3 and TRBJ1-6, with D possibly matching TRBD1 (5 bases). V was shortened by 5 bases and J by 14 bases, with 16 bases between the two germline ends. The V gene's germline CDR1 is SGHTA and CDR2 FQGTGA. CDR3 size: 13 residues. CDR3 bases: TGTGCCAGCAGCCGCCAGGGCGGGTTAACCCTCCACTTT. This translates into CASSRQGGLTLHF. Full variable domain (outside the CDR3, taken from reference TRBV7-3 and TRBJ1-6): GAGVSQTPSNKVTEKGKYVELRCDPISGHTALYWYRQSLGQGPEFLIYFQGTGAADDSGLPNDRFFAVRPEGSVSTLKIQRTERGDSAVYLCASSRQGGLTLHFGNGTRLTVT.

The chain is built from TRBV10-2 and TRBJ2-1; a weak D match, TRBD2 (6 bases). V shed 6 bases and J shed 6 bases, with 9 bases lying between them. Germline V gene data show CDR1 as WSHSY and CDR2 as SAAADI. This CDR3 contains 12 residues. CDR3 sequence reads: CASREGSNEQFF. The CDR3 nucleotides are TGCGCCAGCAGGGAGGGGTCCAATGAGCAGTTCTTC.

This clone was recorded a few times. The CDR3 protein is CASSPGQGGEQYF. CDR3 coding DNA: TGTGCCAGCAGTCCGGGACAGGGGGGCGAGCAGTACTTC. The chain recombines TRBV5-8 with TRBJ2-7; 11 bases are a match to TRBD1. The V gene end was trimmed by 5 bases and the J gene end by 6 bases; junction bases not matched to a gene: 4. Germline V gene data show CDR1 as SGHTS and CDR2 as YDEGEE. The CDR3 is 13 residues long.

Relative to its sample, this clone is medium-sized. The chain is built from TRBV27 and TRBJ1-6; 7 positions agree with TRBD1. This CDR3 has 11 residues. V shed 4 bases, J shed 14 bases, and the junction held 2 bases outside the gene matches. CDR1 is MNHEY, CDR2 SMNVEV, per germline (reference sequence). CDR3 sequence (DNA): TGTGCCAGCAGTTCCGGGACAGCCCTCCACTTT. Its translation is CASSSGTALHF.

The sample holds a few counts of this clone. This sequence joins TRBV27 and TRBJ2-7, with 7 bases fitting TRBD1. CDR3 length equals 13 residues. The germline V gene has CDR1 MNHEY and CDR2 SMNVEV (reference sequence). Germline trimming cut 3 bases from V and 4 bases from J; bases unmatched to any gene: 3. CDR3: CASSLGTEYEQYF. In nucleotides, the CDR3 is TGTGCCAGCAGTTTGGGGACAGAGTACGAGCAGTACTTC.

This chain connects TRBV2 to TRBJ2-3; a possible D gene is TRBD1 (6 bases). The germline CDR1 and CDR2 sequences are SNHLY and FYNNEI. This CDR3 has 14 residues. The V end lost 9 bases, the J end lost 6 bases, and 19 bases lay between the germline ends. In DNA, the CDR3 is TGTGCCAGAGGCACAGGGCAACCAAGGGATACGCAGTATTTT. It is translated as CARGTGQPRDTQYF.

CDR3 DNA: TGTGCCAGCAGTTTATCAAGGACTTACGAGCAGTACTTC. Encoded protein: CASSLSRTYEQYF. The rearrangement links TRBV27 to TRBJ2-7; D is perhaps TRBD2 (5 bases). The CDR3 sequence is 13 residues long. Germline loops: CDR1 MNHEY, CDR2 SMNVEV (reference sequence). V gave up 0 bases and J gave up 4 bases, with 7 bases separating them.

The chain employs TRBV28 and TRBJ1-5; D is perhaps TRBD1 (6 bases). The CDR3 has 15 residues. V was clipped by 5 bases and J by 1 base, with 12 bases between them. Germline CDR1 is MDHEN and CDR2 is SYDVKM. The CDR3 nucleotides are TGTGCCAGCAGTACGTTAGGGGGAAGCAATCAGCCCCAGCATTTT. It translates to CASSTLGGSNQPQHF.

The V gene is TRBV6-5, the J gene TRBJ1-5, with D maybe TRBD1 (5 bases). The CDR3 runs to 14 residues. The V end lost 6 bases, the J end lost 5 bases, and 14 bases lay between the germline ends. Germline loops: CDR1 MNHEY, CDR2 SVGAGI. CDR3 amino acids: CASRPITGHQPQHF. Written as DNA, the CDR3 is TGTGCCAGCAGACCAATCACAGGACATCAGCCCCAGCATTTT.

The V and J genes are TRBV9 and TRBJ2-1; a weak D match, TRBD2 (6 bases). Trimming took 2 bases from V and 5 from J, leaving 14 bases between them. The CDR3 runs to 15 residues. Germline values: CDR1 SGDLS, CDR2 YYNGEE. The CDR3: CASSVGAGLNNEQFF. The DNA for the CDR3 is TGTGCCAGCAGCGTCGGAGCGGGCCTTAACAATGAGCAGTTCTTC.

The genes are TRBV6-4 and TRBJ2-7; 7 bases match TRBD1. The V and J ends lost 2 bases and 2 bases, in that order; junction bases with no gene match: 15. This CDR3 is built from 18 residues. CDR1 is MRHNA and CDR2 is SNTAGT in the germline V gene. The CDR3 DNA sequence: TGTGCCAGCAGTGACCCGTGTCCTAGGGGGCGAATCACCTACGAGCAGTACTTC. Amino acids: CASSDPCPRGRITYEQYF.

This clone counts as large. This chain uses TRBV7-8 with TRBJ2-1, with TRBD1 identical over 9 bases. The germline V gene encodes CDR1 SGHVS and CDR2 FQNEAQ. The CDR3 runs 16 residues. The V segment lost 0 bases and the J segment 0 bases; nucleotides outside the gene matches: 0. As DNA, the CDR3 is TGTGCCAGCAGCTTAGCGGGACAGGGCTCCTACAATGAGCAGTTCTTC. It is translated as CASSLAGQGSYNEQFF.

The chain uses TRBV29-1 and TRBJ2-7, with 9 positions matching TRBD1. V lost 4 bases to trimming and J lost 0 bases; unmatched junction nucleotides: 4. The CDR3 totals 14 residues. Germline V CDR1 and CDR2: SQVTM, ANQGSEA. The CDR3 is CSVGGDRASYEQYF. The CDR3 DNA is TGCAGCGTTGGGGGGGACAGGGCCTCCTACGAGCAGTACTTC.

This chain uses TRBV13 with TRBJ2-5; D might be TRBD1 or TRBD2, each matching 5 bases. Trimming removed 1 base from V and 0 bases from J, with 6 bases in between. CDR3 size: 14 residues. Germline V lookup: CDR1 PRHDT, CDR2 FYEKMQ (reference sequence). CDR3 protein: CASSLEGHQETQYF. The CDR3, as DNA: TGTGCCAGCAGCTTAGAGGGACACCAAGAGACCCAGTACTTC.

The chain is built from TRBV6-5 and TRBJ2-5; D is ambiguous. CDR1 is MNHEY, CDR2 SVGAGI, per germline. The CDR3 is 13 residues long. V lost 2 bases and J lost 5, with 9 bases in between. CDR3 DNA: TGTGCCAGCAGTTACGGTGGGGATGAGACCCAGTACTTC. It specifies CASSYGGDETQYF.

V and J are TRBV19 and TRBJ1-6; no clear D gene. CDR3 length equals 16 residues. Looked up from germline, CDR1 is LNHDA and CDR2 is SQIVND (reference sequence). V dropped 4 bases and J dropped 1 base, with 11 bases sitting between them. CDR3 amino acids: CASSKVRASYNSPLHF. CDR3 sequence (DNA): TGTGCCAGTAGTAAGGTCCGGGCGTCCTATAATTCACCCCTCCACTTT.

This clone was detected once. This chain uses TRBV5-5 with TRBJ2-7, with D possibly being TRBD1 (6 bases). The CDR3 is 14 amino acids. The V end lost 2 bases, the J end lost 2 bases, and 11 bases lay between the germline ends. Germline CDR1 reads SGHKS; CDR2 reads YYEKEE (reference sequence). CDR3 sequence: CASSFRGHPYEQYF. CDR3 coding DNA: TGTGCCAGCAGCTTCAGGGGCCACCCCTACGAGCAGTACTTC. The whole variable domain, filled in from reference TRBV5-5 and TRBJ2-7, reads DAGVTQSPTHLIKTRGQQVTLRCSPISGHKSVSWYQQVLGQGPQFIFQYYEKEERGRGNFPDRFSARQFPNYSSELNVNALLLGDSALYLCASSFRGHPYEQYFGPGTRLTVT.

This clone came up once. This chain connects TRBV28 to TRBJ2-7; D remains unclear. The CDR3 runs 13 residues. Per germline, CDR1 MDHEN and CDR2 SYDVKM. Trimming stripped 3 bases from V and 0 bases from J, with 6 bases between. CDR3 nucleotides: TGTGCCAGCAGTTTCTCGCCCTCCTACGAGCAGTACTTC. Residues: CASSFSPSYEQYF.

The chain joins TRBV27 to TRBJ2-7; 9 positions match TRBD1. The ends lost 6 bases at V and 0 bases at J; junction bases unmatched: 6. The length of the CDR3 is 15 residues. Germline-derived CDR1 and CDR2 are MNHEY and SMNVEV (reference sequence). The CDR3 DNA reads TGTGCCAGCAGCCTACAGGGGGCTAGCTCCTACGAGCAGTACTTC. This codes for CASSLQGASSYEQYF.

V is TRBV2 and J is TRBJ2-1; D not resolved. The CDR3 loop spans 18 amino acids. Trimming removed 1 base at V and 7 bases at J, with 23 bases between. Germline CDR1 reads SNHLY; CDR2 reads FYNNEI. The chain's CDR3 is CASSEVLPGSSYNNEQFF. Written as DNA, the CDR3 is TGTGCCAGCAGTGAAGTGCTACCCGGTAGCTCCTACAATAATGAGCAGTTCTTC.

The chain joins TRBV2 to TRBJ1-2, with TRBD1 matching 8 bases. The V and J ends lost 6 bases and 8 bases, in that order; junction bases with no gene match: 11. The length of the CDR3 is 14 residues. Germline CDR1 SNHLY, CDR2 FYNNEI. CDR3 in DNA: TGTGCCAGCAGCCTAGGACAGGGACTGTTGGGCTACACCTTC. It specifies CASSLGQGLLGYTF.

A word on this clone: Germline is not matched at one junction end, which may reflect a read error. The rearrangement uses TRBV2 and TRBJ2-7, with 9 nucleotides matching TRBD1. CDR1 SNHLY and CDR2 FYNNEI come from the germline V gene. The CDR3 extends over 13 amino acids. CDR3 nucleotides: TGTGCCAGCAGTGAATCGGCGACAGGGGGTCCCGACTTC. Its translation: CASSESATGGPDF.

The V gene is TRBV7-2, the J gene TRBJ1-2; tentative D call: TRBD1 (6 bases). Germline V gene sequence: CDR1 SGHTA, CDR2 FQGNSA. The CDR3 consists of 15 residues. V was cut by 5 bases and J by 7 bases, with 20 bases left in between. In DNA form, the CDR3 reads TGTGCCAGCAGCCCAGACAGGACCTCTAGGAGTGGCTACACCTTC. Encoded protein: CASSPDRTSRSGYTF.

This CDR3 is CASSEGSGNEQYF. The CDR3 nucleotides read TGTGCCAGCAGTGAAGGGTCAGGGAACGAGCAGTACTTC. The genes are TRBV6-1 and TRBJ2-7; a weak D match, TRBD1 (5 bases). This CDR3 comprises 13 residues. Germline CDR1 is MNHNS and CDR2 is SASEGT. Trimming removed 1 base at V and 5 bases at J, with 9 bases between.

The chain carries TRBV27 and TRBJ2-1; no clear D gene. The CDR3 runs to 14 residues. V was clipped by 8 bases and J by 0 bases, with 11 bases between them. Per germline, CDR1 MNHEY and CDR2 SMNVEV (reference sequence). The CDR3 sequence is CASGLLDSYNEQFF. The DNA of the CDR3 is TGTGCCAGCGGATTACTTGACTCCTACAATGAGCAGTTCTTC.

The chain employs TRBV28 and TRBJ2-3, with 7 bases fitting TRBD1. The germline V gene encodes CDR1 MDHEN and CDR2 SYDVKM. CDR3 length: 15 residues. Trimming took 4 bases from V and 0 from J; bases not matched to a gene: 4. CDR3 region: CASSWTGQSTDTQYF. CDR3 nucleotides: TGTGCCAGCAGTTGGACAGGCCAGAGCACAGATACGCAGTATTTT.

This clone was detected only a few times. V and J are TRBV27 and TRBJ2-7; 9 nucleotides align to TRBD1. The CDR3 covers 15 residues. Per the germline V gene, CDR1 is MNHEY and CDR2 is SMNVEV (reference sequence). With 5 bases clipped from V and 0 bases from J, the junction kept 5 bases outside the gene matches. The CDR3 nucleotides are TGTGCCAGCAGTGTGGGACAGGGAAGCTCCTACGAGCAGTACTTC. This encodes CASSVGQGSSYEQYF.

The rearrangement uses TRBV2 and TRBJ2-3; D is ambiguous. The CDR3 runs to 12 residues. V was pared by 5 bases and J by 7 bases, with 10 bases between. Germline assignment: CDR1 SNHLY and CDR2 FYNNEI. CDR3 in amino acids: CASSPGQNTQYF. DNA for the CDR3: TGTGCCAGCAGTCCCGGGCAGAATACGCAGTATTTT.

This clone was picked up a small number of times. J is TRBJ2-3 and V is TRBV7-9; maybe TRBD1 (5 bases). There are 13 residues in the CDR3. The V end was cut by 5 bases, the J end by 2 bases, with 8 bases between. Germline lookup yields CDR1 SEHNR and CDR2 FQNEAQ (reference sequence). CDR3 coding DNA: TGTGCCAGCAGCCAGGACAACACAGATACGCAGTATTTT. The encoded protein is CASSQDNTDTQYF.